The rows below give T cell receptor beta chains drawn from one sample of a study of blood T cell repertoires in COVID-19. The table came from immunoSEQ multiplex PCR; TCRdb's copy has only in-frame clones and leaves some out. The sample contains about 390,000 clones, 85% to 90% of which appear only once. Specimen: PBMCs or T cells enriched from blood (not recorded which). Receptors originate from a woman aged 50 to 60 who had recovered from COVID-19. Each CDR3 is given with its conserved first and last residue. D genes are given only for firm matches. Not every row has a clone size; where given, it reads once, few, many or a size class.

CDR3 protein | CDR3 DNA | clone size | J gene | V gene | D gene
CASSLATANEQFF | TGCGCCAGCAGCTTGGCGACAGCTAATGAGCAGTTCTTC | NA | TRBJ2-1 | TRBV5-1 | NA
CASSLSGGGEAFF | TGTGCCAGCAGCTTATCAGGGGGCGGTGAAGCTTTCTTT | once | TRBJ1-1 | TRBV13 | TRBD1
CASSLSVYYGYTF | TGTGCCAGCAGCTTATCGGTGTACTATGGCTACACCTTC | few | TRBJ1-2 | TRBV11-2 | NA
CASSDSGDSLGGYTF | TGCGCCAGCAGCGACAGCGGGGACTCTCTGGGGGGCTACACCTTC | NA | TRBJ1-2 | TRBV5-1 | NA
CASSQDPRGGDEQFF | TGTGCCAGCAGCCAAGATCCGAGGGGGGGAGATGAGCAGTTCTTC | NA | TRBJ2-1 | TRBV4-2 | NA
CASSLVRDTGELFF | TGTGCCAGCAGCTTAGTTCGGGACACCGGGGAGCTGTTTTTT | NA | TRBJ2-2 | TRBV7-9 | NA
CASMLGLGRGKAFF | TGTGCCAGCATGTTGGGCCTAGGTAGAGGGAAAGCTTTCTTT | NA | TRBJ1-1 | TRBV7-9 | NA
CASSGSWNTEAFF | TGTGCCAGTAGTGGCTCGTGGAACACTGAAGCTTTCTTT | NA | TRBJ1-1 | TRBV19 | NA
CASSEAEVFPSYEQYF | TGTGCCAGCAGTGAAGCGGAGGTTTTCCCGTCCTACGAGCAGTACTTC | NA | TRBJ2-7 | TRBV6-1 | NA
CASSFNGDSSYNEQFF | TGCGCCAGCAGCTTCAACGGGGATTCCTCCTACAATGAGCAGTTCTTC | NA | TRBJ2-1 | TRBV5-1 | NA
CASSVNRENTEAFF | TGTGCCAGCAGCGTTAACAGGGAAAACACTGAAGCTTTCTTT | NA | TRBJ1-1 | TRBV5-4 | NA
CASSFLTRSTEAFF | TGTGCCAGCAGCTTCCTGACGAGGAGCACTGAAGCTTTCTTT | NA | TRBJ1-1 | TRBV7-2 | NA
CASSLGQGGTDTQYF | TGCGCCAGCAGCTTGGGTCAGGGGGGCACAGATACGCAGTATTTT | NA | TRBJ2-3 | TRBV5-1 | TRBD1
CASSLGSGGDEQFF | TGCGCCAGCAGCTTGGGTTCGGGGGGCGATGAGCAGTTCTTC | NA | TRBJ2-1 | TRBV5-1 | NA
CAAYRDNEQYF | TGTGCCGCCTACAGGGATAACGAGCAGTACTTC | NA | TRBJ2-7 | TRBV10-3 | NA